These 20 T cell receptor beta chains came from one sample sequenced in a study of blood T cell repertoires in COVID-19. Generated by immunoSEQ multiplex PCR, the TCRdb table keeps only in-frame clones and is missing some. The sample includes approximately 250,000 clones, over 80% of them seen just once. Sequencing was done on a sample of peripheral blood. Source of these receptors: a woman aged 70-85 years with COVID-19, enrolled during active disease.

The gene calls are TRBV2 and TRBJ2-1; TRBD2 matches at 7 bases. This CDR3 region has 15 residues. CDR1 and CDR2 from the germline V gene are SNHLY and FYNNEI. Trimming at V came to 8 bases and at J to 0 bases, leaving 7 bases not matched to a gene. CDR3 protein: CASGAGKDSYNEQFF. In DNA form, the CDR3 reads TGTGCCAGCGGAGCGGGAAAAGACTCCTACAATGAGCAGTTCTTC. The full variable domain, completed using reference TRBV2 and TRBJ2-1, is EPEVTQTPSHQVTQMGQEVILRCVPISNHLYFYWYRQILGQKVEFLVSFYNNEISEKSEIFDDQFSVERPDGSNFTLKIRSTKLEDSAMYFCASGAGKDSYNEQFFGPGTRLTVL.

J is TRBJ2-3 and V is TRBV19, with 15 positions matching TRBD2. The CDR3 extends over 18 amino acids. The germline gives CDR1 LNHDA, CDR2 SQIVND (reference sequence). V gave up 3 bases and J gave up 4 bases; unmatched junction bases: 8. DNA of the CDR3: TGTGCCAGTAGTATCCGGACTAGCGGGAGGGCCCTGTCAGATACGCAGTATTTT. Its translation is CASSIRTSGRALSDTQYF.

The chain recombines TRBV19 with TRBJ2-7, with TRBD2 identical over 13 bases. This CDR3 is 15 amino acids long. Germline trimming cut 4 bases from V and 5 bases from J; bases unmatched to any gene: 5. Germline CDR1 LNHDA, CDR2 SQIVND (reference sequence). The CDR3 loop is CASSTLAGGPNEQYF. DNA of the CDR3: TGTGCCAGTAGTACACTAGCGGGAGGGCCCAACGAGCAGTACTTC.

The V call is TRBV7-9, the J call TRBJ2-5; D is uncertain. The V end was cut by 1 base, the J end by 2 bases, with 5 bases between. The germline V gene has CDR1 SEHNR and CDR2 FQNEAQ (reference sequence). The CDR3 extends over 13 amino acids. The CDR3: CASSLDSQETQYF. Written as DNA, the CDR3 is TGTGCCAGCAGCTTAGACTCGCAAGAGACCCAGTACTTC.

V and J are TRBV5-5 and TRBJ2-5; 11 bases map to TRBD2. Germline CDR1 SGHKS, CDR2 YYEKEE (reference sequence). The CDR3 is made up of 19 amino acids. Trimming removed 1 base from V and 1 base from J; junction bases left unmatched: 12. CDR3 sequence (DNA): TGTGCCAGCAGCTTGAGCGGTAGCGGGAGGGCCCGATCCCAAGAGACCCAGTACTTC. Protein sequence: CASSLSGSGRARSQETQYF. Filled out from reference TRBV5-5 and TRBJ2-5, the complete variable domain reads DAGVTQSPTHLIKTRGQQVTLRCSPISGHKSVSWYQQVLGQGPQFIFQYYEKEERGRGNFPDRFSARQFPNYSSELNVNALLLGDSALYLCASSLSGSGRARSQETQYFGPGTRLLVL.

In its sample, this clone was seen once. The gene calls are TRBV19 and TRBJ2-2; D unclear. CDR1 and CDR2 from the germline V gene are LNHDA and SQIVND (reference sequence). The CDR3 consists of 12 residues. V lost 5 bases and J 4 bases, leaving 5 bases between the germline ends. The CDR3 coding sequence is TGTGCCAGTAGTTTTAGCACCGGGGAGCTGTTTTTT. This sequence encodes CASSFSTGELFF.

The V and J genes are TRBV18 and TRBJ2-3; the match to TRBD2 covers 7 bases. V lost 3 bases and J lost 6; bases outside the gene matches: 9. The CDR3 totals 15 residues. Germline V lookup: CDR1 KGHSH, CDR2 LQKENI. The CDR3 DNA reads TGTGCCAGCTCACCGCAAGGGAGGGCCGGGGATACGCAGTATTTT. Its translation is CASSPQGRAGDTQYF.

V is TRBV15 and J is TRBJ2-5; 7 nucleotides align to TRBD2. V was pared by 0 bases and J by 4 bases, with 8 bases of the junction left unmatched. CDR1 and CDR2 from the germline V gene are LNHNV and YYDKDF (reference sequence). The CDR3 length is 16 residues. The CDR3 sequence: CATSRDWGGAGETQYF. The CDR3 DNA reads TGTGCCACCAGCAGAGATTGGGGGGGAGCTGGAGAGACCCAGTACTTC.

The chain uses TRBV19 and TRBJ1-5; 9 bases align to TRBD1. The V and J ends lost 7 bases and 2 bases, in that order; junction bases with no gene match: 6. This CDR3 region has 15 residues. Germline values: CDR1 LNHDA, CDR2 SQIVND (reference sequence). The CDR3 is CASNQQGARNQPQHF. The CDR3 nucleotides are TGTGCCAGTAATCAACAGGGGGCACGCAATCAGCCCCAGCATTTT.

The rearrangement uses TRBV5-4 and TRBJ2-7, with TRBD2 as a possible D gene (5 bases). Deletions cut 4 bases from V and 2 bases from J, with 19 bases between. The CDR3 loop spans 16 amino acids. From germline, CDR1 is SGHNT and CDR2 YYREEE (reference sequence). Here the CDR3 reads CASSESADSLTYEQYF. CDR3 DNA sequence: TGTGCCAGCAGCGAATCAGCGGACTCTCTCACCTACGAGCAGTACTTC.

The CDR3: CASIGPGTQGTNTEAFF. DNA for the CDR3: TGCGCCAGCATCGGACCCGGGACACAAGGCACAAACACTGAAGCTTTCTTT. This chain uses TRBV4-1 with TRBJ1-1; D might be TRBD1 (6 bases). The V gene lost 7 bases and the J gene lost 2 bases, with 23 bases spanning the gap. The CDR3 runs 17 residues. The germline V gene has CDR1 MGHRA and CDR2 YSYEKL.

The rearrangement joins TRBV30 to TRBJ2-1; the D gene is possibly TRBD1 (6 bases). V was trimmed by 5 bases and J by 0 bases, leaving 11 bases between them. This CDR3 contains 14 residues. CDR1 and CDR2 from the germline V gene are GTSNPN and SVGIG (reference sequence). CDR3: CAWLGHLSYNEQFF. In nucleotides, the CDR3 is TGTGCCTGGCTGGGACACCTCTCCTACAATGAGCAGTTCTTC.

The chain has TRBV15 and TRBJ1-5; 8 bases line up with TRBD1. The CDR3 has 15 amino acids. V shed 0 bases and J 8 bases; nucleotides not matched to a gene: 6. Germline loops: CDR1 LNHNV, CDR2 YYDKDF (reference sequence). CDR3 residues: CATSRDRAGGEPQHF. The CDR3 DNA reads TGTGCCACCAGCAGAGATCGGGCAGGGGGCGAGCCCCAGCATTTT.

This chain connects TRBV18 to TRBJ1-1; D perhaps matches TRBD1 (5 bases). V lost 3 bases and J 1 base, leaving 18 bases between the germline ends. Germline V gene sequence: CDR1 KGHSH, CDR2 LQKENI. This CDR3 comprises 17 residues. CDR3 amino acids: CASSPAGGIITNTEAFF. CDR3 DNA: TGTGCCAGCTCACCGGCGGGGGGGATTATTACGAACACTGAAGCTTTCTTT.

This chain uses TRBV30 with TRBJ1-6; a weak D match, TRBD1 (5 bases). CDR3 size: 13 residues. CDR1 and CDR2 (germline): GTSNPN, SVGIG (reference sequence). The V and J ends lost 3 bases and 5 bases respectively, with 8 bases between them. CDR3 coding DNA: TGTGCCTGGAGGGGGGGGAATAATTCACCCCTCCACTTT. Amino acids: CAWRGGNNSPLHF.

J is TRBJ1-4 and V is TRBV2, with 10 bases fitting TRBD1. Germline-derived CDR1 and CDR2 are SNHLY and FYNNEI. Trimming at V came to 6 bases and at J to 7 bases, leaving 5 bases not matched to a gene. CDR3 length equals 14 residues. The CDR3 loop is CASRRQGAREKLFF. The CDR3 DNA is TGTGCCAGCAGACGACAGGGGGCGCGTGAAAAACTGTTTTTT.

The rearrangement links TRBV30 to TRBJ2-7, with D possibly matching TRBD1 (6 bases). CDR3 length equals 14 residues. V was cut by 0 bases and J by 2 bases, with 11 bases left in between. Germline V gives CDR1 GTSNPN, CDR2 SVGIG (reference sequence). Written as DNA, the CDR3 is TGTGCCTGGAGTGTACTGGGACACACCTACGAGCAGTACTTC. Residues: CAWSVLGHTYEQYF.

This chain uses TRBV27 with TRBJ2-1; 9 positions agree with TRBD2. V trimming: 5 bases; J trimming: 3 bases; junction bases outside the gene matches: 5. This CDR3 has 15 amino acids. Germline V gene data show CDR1 as MNHEY and CDR2 as SMNVEV (reference sequence). The CDR3: CASSNLAGRYNEQFF. The CDR3 DNA reads as TGTGCCAGCAGTAACCTAGCGGGACGCTACAATGAGCAGTTCTTC.

CDR3 protein: CAWSGGGYEQYF. The CDR3 DNA is TGTGCCTGGAGTGGAGGGGGTTACGAGCAGTACTTC. V is TRBV30 and J is TRBJ2-7, with a possible D match to TRBD1 (6 bases). CDR3 length: 12 amino acids. V lost 1 base and J 4 bases, leaving 8 bases between the germline ends. In germline, CDR1 is GTSNPN, CDR2 SVGIG (reference sequence). Looking up the rest from reference TRBV30 and TRBJ2-7 gives the full variable domain: SQTIHQWPATLVQPVGSPLSLECTVEGTSNPNLYWYRQAAGRGLQLLFYSVGIGQISSEVPQNLSASRPQDRQFILSSKKLLLSDSGFYLCAWSGGGYEQYFGPGTRLTVT.

This clone has a handful of counts. V is TRBV6-1 and J is TRBJ2-1; a possible D gene is TRBD2 (5 bases). The CDR3 spans 14 residues. The germline CDR1 and CDR2 sequences are MNHNS and SASEGT. V dropped 3 bases and J dropped 4 bases, with 10 bases sitting between them. The CDR3 DNA sequence: TGTGCCAGCAGTGAGGCTAGCCCTTACAATGAGCAGTTCTTC. Its translation is CASSEASPYNEQFF.